This TCR beta chain was found in a study of Ad26.COV2.S vaccination and SARS-CoV-2 variants. A single count supports this clone. Profiled with immunoSEQ multiplex PCR; TCRdb holds only in-frame clones, not every one. The top ten hold less than 6% of the sample, which has some 180,000 clones, roughly 87% seen once. CDR1 is SGHRS and CDR2 is YFSETQ in the germline V gene. CDR3 length equals 15 residues. Trimming took off 2 bases at V and 0 bases at J, with 9 bases between the two ends. The sequencing used peripheral blood, collected after recovery from COVID-19. V usage is TRBV5-1 and J usage is TRBJ2-1; D is possibly TRBD2 (6 bases). The TCR was taken from a human donor who had recovered from COVID-19. Written as DNA, the CDR3 is TGCGCCAGCAGCTTAGCGGGCCTCTCCTACAATGAGCAGTTCTTC. Protein: CASSLAGLSYNEQFF.